A selection of T cell receptor beta chains follows, all from one sample in a study of cytomegalovirus exposure and HLA in healthy donors. The data were produced by immunoSEQ multiplex PCR, yet TCRdb's version contains in-frame clones alone and is incomplete. This sample's clone table lists about 140,000 clones. What was sequenced was PBMCs. These receptors were collected from a man aged 35-49 years in good health and CMV-seronegative. Each CDR3 is given with its conserved first and last residue. D genes are given only for firm matches.

d_gene	v_gene	j_gene	CDR3nt	CDR3aa
TRBD1	TRBV4-2	TRBJ1-5	TGTGCCAGCAGCCAAGGTACAGGGGGAGGCAATCAGCCCCAGCATTTT	CASSQGTGGGNQPQHF
-	TRBV5-4	TRBJ2-2	TGTGCCAGCAGCTCGACGGCTAGCGCTTACACCGGGGAGCTGTTTTTT	CASSSTASAYTGELFF
-	TRBV5-6	TRBJ2-7	TGTGCCAGCAGCCCCTCCCGGGGGGCCGAGCAGTACTTC	CASSPSRGAEQYF
-	TRBV2	TRBJ1-6	TGTGCCAGCAGTGAAGCGGGGGGTTTCTATAATTCACCCCTCCACTTT	CASSEAGGFYNSPLHF
-	TRBV6-5	TRBJ1-1	TGTGCCAGCAGAGCGACGGAGAACACTGAAGCTTTCTTT	CASRATENTEAFF
TRBD2	TRBV7-2	TRBJ2-3	TGTGCCAGCAGCCCTGGGCGGGGGGGCCGGAATACGCAGTATTTT	CASSPGRGGRNTQYF
-	TRBV5-4	TRBJ1-2	TGTGCCAGCAGCTTGGGCGACAGGAACTATGGCTACACCTTC	CASSLGDRNYGYTF
-	TRBV6-6	TRBJ2-7	TGTGCCAGCAGCCCAAAATACGAGCAGTACTTC	CASSPKYEQYF
TRBD1	TRBV13	TRBJ1-3	TGTGCCAGCAGCCCCCAACCGACAGGGGGCGGAAACACCATATATTTT	CASSPQPTGGGNTIYF
-	TRBV29-1	TRBJ2-2	TGCACAGCGTCTGCAGGGGCGAACACCGGGGAGCTGTTTTTT	CTASAGANTGELFF
TRBD1	TRBV7-8	TRBJ1-4	TGTGCCAGCAGCCACCGCCCGACAGGGCCAAATGAAAAACTGTTTTTT	CASSHRPTGPNEKLFF
-	TRBV7-9	TRBJ1-2	TGTGCCAGCAGCTTGGGAGGAGGGGATTTTGATGGCTACACCTTC	CASSLGGGDFDGYTF
TRBD1	TRBV5-4	TRBJ2-2	TGTGCCAGCAGCTGGGACAGGGGCCTTTCCGGGGAGCTGTTTTTT	CASSWDRGLSGELFF
TRBD2	TRBV5-1	TRBJ2-5	TGCGCCAGCAGCCATGGGACTAGCGGGGGCAAAGAGACCCAGTACTTC	CASSHGTSGGKETQYF
TRBD1	TRBV9	TRBJ2-1	TGTGCCAGCAGGCTAGGGACAGGGAAGAATGAGCAGTTCTTC	CASRLGTGKNEQFF
-	TRBV7-2	TRBJ2-3	TGTGCCAGCAGCTTTCAGCGAGGGGATACGCAGTATTTT	CASSFQRGDTQYF
-	TRBV10-3	TRBJ2-2	TGTGCCATCGTGGGGGGGCAAACCGGGGAGCTGTTTTTT	CAIVGGQTGELFF
TRBD1	TRBV7-4	TRBJ2-3	TGTGCCAGCAGTACCCCAGGGGGTAGTGCAGATACGCAGTATTTT	CASSTPGGSADTQYF
-	TRBV12-2	TRBJ1-1	TGTGCAAGTCGCTCCCAGACAGCGAACACTGAAGCTTTCTTT	CASRSQTANTEAFF
-	TRBV7-3	TRBJ2-3	TGTGCCAGCAGCTTAAGGGGAGGCACAGATACGCAGTATTTT	CASSLRGGTDTQYF
TRBD1	TRBV19	TRBJ1-2	TGTGCCAGTAGAACTACCGGGACAGGGGTTATCGGGTATGGCTACACCTTC	CASRTTGTGVIGYGYTF
-	TRBV11-1	TRBJ2-6	TGTGCCAGCAGCCAGGTCTTCCGCTCTGGGGCCAACGTCCTGACTTTC	CASSQVFRSGANVLTF
TRBD1	TRBV19	TRBJ1-5	TGTGCCAGTAGTGCAACAGGGGCGCGTTGGGATCAGCCCCAGCATTTT	CASSATGARWDQPQHF
-	TRBV4-3	TRBJ2-3	TGCGCCAGCAGCCAAGATTCGGTAGCTCTCGATACGCAGTATTTT	CASSQDSVALDTQYF
TRBD1	TRBV27	TRBJ2-1	TGTGCCAGCAGTCCTACAGGGGTCAATGAGCAGTTCTTC	CASSPTGVNEQFF
-	TRBV7-2	TRBJ2-3	TGTGCCAGCAGCTCATATGGACAGACTAGCACAGATACGCAGTATTTT	CASSSYGQTSTDTQYF
-	TRBV2	TRBJ2-7	TGTGCCAGCACCCAGGGTGGGTACGAGCAGTACTTC	CASTQGGYEQYF
-	TRBV6-1	TRBJ2-1	TGTGCCAGCACTATACAGAGCTCCTACAATGAGCAGTTCTTC	CASTIQSSYNEQFF
-	TRBV7-9	TRBJ1-1	TGTGCCAGCAGCTCTCCCTCAGCAGGGGATTTAAGTGCTTTCTTT	CASSSPSAGDLSAFF
-	TRBV5-1	TRBJ2-3	TGCGCCACCTCTTTGGGAGTGGGCACAGATACGCAGTATTTT	CATSLGVGTDTQYF
-	TRBV7-2	TRBJ1-3	TGTGCCAGCAGAGGAGGGTTGGGGGAACCCTCTGGAAACACCATATATTTT	CASRGGLGEPSGNTIYF
-	TRBV2	TRBJ1-2	TGTGCCAGCAGTGGGACATTAAACTATGGCTACACCTTC	CASSGTLNYGYTF
-	TRBV7-9	TRBJ1-2	TGTGCCAGCAGCCCGGCCCCGGGGGGGTACACCTTC	CASSPAPGGYTF
-	TRBV15	TRBJ2-1	TGTGCCACCAGCAGAGTTAGTGGCAGGGGTACCTACAATGAGCAGTTCTTC	CATSRVSGRGTYNEQFF
TRBD1	TRBV7-9	TRBJ2-5	TGTGCCAGCAGCCGTCCCCCCGGGACAGATAGAGAGACCCAGTACTTC	CASSRPPGTDRETQYF
TRBD1	TRBV15	TRBJ1-4	TGTGCCACCAGCAGAGACGGCAGGGGGGACGAAAAACTGTTTTTT	CATSRDGRGDEKLFF
-	TRBV7-9	TRBJ2-7	TGTGCCAGCAGCTTACTTGGACAGACATACGAGCAGTACTTC	CASSLLGQTYEQYF
-	TRBV2	TRBJ2-7	TGTGCCAGCAGTGAAGCGCTTGGGGCAGTCCCCCGGTACTTC	CASSEALGAVPRYF
-	TRBV4-1	TRBJ1-2	TGCGCCAGCAGCCAAGATCCAGGGAACACCTATGGCTACACCTTC	CASSQDPGNTYGYTF
-	TRBV28	TRBJ1-2	TGTGCCAGCAGTTTAACCGGACAGAGTTATGGCTACACCTTC	CASSLTGQSYGYTF